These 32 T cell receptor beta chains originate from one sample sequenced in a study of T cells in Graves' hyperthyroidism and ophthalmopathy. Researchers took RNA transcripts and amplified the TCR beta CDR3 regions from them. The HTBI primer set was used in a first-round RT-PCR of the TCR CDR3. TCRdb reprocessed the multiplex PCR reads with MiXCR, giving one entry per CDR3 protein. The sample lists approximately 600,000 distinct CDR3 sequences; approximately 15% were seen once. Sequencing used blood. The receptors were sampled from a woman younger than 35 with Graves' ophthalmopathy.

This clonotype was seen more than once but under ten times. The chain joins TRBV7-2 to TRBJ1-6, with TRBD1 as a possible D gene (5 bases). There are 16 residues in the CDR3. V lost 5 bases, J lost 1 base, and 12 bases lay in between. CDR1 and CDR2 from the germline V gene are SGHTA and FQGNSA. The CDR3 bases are TGTGCCAGCAGCCCAGGGACCGGGTCCTATAATTCACCCCTCCACTTT. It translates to CASSPGTGSYNSPLHF. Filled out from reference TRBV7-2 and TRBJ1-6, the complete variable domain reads GAGVSQSPSNKVTEKGKDVELRCDPISGHTALYWYRQSLGQGLEFLIYFQGNSAPDKSGLPSDRFSAERTGGSVSTLTIQRTQQEDSAVYLCASSPGTGSYNSPLHFGNGTRLTVT.

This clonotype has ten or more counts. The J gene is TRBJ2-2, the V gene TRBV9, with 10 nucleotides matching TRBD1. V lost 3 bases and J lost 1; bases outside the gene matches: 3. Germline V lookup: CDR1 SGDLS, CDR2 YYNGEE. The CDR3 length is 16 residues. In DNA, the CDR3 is TGTGCCAGCAGCGCTTGGGACAGGGGGAACACCGGGGAGCTGTTTTTT. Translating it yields CASSAWDRGNTGELFF.

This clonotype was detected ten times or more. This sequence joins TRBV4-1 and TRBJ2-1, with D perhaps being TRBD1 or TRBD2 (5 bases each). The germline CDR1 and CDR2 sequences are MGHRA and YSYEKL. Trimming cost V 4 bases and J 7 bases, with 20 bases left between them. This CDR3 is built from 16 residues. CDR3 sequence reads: CASSPRPGQARNEQFF. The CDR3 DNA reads TGCGCCAGCAGCCCGCGCCCGGGGCAGGCCCGTAATGAGCAGTTCTTC.

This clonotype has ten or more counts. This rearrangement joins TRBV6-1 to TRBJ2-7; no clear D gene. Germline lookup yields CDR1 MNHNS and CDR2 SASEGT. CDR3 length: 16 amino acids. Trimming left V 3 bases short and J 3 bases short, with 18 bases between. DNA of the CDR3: TGTGCCAGCAGTGAGCGACCGGAAGGGTTTGGCTACGAGCAGTACTTC. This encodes CASSERPEGFGYEQYF.

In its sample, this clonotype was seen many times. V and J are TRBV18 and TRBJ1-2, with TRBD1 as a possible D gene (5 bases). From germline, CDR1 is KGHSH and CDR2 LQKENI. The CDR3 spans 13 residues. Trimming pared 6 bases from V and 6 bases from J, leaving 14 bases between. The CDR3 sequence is CASSGTVRDGYTF. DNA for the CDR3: TGTGCCAGCTCCGGGACCGTACGGGATGGCTACACCTTC.

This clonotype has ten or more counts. CDR3 amino acids: CASRPTGGSNQPQHF. The CDR3 DNA sequence: TGTGCCAGCAGACCTACAGGGGGCAGCAATCAGCCCCAGCATTTT. The rearrangement joins TRBV28 to TRBJ1-5, with TRBD1 matching over 9 bases. Germline V gene sequence: CDR1 MDHEN, CDR2 SYDVKM. Trimming cost V 6 bases and J 1 base; bases outside gene matches: 4. CDR3 length: 15 residues. The whole variable domain, filled in from reference TRBV28 and TRBJ1-5, reads DVKVTQSSRYLVKRTGEKVFLECVQDMDHENMFWYRQDPGLGLRLIYFSYDVKMKEKGDIPEGYSVSREKKERFSLILESASTNQTSMYLCASRPTGGSNQPQHFGDGTRLSIL.

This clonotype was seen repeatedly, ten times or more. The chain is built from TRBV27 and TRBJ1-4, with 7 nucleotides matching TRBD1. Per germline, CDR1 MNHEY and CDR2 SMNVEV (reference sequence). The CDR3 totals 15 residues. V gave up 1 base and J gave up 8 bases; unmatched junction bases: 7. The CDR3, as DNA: TGTGCCAGCAGTTTATTTACAGGGGTAGAGGAAAAACTGTTTTTT. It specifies CASSLFTGVEEKLFF.

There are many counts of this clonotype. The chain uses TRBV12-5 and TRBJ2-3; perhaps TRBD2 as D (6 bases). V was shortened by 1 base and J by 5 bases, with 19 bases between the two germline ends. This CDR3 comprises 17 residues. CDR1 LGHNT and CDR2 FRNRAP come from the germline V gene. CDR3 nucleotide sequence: TGTGCTAGTGGTTTGGGGTCTGGAGGGAGTTTTGGAGATACGCAGTATTTT. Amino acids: CASGLGSGGSFGDTQYF.

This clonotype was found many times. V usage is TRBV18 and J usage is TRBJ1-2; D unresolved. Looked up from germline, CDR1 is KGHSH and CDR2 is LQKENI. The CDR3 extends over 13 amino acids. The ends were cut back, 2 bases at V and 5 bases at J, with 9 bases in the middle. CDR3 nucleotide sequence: TGTGCCAGCTCACCAGGATACGGGTATGGCTACACCTTC. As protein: CASSPGYGYGYTF.

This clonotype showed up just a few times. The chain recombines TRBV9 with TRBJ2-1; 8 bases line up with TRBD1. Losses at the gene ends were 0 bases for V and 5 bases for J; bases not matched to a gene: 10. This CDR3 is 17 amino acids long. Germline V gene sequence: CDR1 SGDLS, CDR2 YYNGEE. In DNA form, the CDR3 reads TGTGCCAGCAGCGTAGCGCGGACAGGGACGACGGACAATGAGCAGTTCTTC. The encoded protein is CASSVARTGTTDNEQFF. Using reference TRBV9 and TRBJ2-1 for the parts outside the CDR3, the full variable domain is DSGVTQTPKHLITATGQRVTLRCSPRSGDLSVYWYQQSLDQGLQFLIQYYNGEERAKGNILERFSAQQFPDLHSELNLSSLELGDSALYFCASSVARTGTTDNEQFFGPGTRLTVL.

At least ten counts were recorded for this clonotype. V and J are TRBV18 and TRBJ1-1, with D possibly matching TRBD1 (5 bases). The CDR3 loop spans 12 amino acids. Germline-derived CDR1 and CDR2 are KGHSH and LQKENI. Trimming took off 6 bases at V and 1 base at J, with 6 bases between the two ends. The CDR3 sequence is CASSGANTEAFF. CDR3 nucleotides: TGTGCCAGCTCTGGGGCGAACACTGAAGCTTTCTTT. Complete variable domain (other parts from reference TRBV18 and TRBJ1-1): NAGVMQNPRHLVRRRGQEARLRCSPMKGHSHVYWYRQLPEEGLKFMVYLQKENIIDESGMPKERFSAEFPKEGPSILRIQQVVRGDSAAYFCASSGANTEAFFGQGTRLTVV.

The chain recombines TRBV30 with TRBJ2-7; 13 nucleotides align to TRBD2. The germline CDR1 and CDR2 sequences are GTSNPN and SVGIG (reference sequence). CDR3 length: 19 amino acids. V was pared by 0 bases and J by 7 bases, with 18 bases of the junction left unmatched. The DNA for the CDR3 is TGTGCCTGGAGTGTACCCCCCGGACTAGCGGGAGAGAGGGGTTTTGAGCAGTACTTC. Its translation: CAWSVPPGLAGERGFEQYF.

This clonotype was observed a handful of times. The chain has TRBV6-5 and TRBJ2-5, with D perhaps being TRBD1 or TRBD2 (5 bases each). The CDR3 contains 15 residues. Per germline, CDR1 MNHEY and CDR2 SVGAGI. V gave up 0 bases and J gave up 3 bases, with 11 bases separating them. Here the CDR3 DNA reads TGTGCCAGCAGTTACTCGGGGCGGGCAGAAGAGACCCAGTACTTC. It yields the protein CASSYSGRAEETQYF.

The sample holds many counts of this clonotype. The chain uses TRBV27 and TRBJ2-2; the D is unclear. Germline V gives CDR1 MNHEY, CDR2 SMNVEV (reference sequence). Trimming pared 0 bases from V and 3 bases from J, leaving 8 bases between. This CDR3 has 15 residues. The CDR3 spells CASSLSRADTGELFF. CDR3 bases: TGTGCCAGCAGTTTATCCCGGGCCGACACCGGGGAGCTGTTTTTT.

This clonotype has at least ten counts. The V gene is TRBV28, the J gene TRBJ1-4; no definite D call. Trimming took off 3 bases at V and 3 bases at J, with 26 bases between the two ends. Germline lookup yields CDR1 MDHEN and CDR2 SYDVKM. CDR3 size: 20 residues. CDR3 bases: TGTGCCAGCAGTTTTCGGTCCGGGCCACGCGGATCTCGGGCTAATGAAAAACTGTTTTTT. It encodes CASSFRSGPRGSRANEKLFF.

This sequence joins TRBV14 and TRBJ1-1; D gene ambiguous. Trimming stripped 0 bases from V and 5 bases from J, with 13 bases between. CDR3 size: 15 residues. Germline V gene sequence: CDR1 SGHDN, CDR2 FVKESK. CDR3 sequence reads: CASSQELTGRTEAFF. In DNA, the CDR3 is TGTGCCAGCAGCCAAGAGTTGACGGGAAGGACTGAAGCTTTCTTT.

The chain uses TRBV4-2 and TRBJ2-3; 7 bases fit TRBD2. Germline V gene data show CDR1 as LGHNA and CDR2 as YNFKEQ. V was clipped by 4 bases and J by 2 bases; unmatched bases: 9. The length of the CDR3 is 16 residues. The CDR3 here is CASSLASGPPTDTQYF. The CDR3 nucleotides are TGTGCCAGCAGCCTCGCTAGCGGTCCTCCCACAGATACGCAGTATTTT.

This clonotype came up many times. CDR3 coding DNA: TGTGCCAGCAAAGGTCGACTAGACTATGAGCAGTTCTTC. Translation gives CASKGRLDYEQFF. The chain recombines TRBV7-9 with TRBJ2-1; TRBD2 is a possible D gene (6 bases). Germline CDR1 and CDR2: SEHNR and FQNEAQ (reference sequence). The length of the CDR3 is 13 residues. V was shortened by 7 bases and J by 8 bases, with 15 bases between the two germline ends. The full variable domain, its missing parts supplied by reference TRBV7-9 and TRBJ2-1, is DTGVSQNPRHKITKRGQNVTFRCDPISEHNRLYWYRQTLGQGPEFLTYFQNEAQLEKSRLLSDRFSAERPKGSFSTLEIQRTEQGDSAMYLCASKGRLDYEQFFGPGTRLTVL.

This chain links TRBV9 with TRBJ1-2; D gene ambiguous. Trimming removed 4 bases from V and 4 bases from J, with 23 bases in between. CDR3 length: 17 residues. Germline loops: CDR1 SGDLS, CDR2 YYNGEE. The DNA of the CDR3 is TGTGCCAGCAGCAACAATCCCGGGCCCAGATCCCTCTATGGCTACACCTTC. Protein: CASSNNPGPRSLYGYTF.

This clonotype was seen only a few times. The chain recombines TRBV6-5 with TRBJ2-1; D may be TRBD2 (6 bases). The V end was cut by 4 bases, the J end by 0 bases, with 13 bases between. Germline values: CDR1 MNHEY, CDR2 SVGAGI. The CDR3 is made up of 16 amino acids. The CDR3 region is CASSSKAGGSYNEQFF. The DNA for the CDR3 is TGTGCCAGCAGTTCAAAAGCGGGTGGCTCCTACAATGAGCAGTTCTTC.

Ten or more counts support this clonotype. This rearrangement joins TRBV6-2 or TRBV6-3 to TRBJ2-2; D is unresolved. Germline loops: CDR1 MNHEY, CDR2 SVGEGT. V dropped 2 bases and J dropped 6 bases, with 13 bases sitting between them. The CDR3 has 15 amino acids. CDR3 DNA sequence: TGTGCCAGCAGTTACAAGCTCCCTGAGGCCGGGGAGCTGTTTTTT. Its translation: CASSYKLPEAGELFF.

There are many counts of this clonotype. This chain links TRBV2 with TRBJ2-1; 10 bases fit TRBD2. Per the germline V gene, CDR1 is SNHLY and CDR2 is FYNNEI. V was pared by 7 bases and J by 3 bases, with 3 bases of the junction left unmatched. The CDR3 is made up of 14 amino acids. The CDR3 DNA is TGTGCCAGCACCGCTAGCGGGGGCTACAATGAGCAGTTCTTC. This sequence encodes CASTASGGYNEQFF.

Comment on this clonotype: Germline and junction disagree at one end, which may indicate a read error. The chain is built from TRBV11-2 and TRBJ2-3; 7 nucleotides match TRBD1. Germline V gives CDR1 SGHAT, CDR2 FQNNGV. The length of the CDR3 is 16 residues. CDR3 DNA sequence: TGTGCCGGCAGCTTAGAGGGGGCCCTTAGCACAGATACGCAGTATTTT. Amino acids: CAGSLEGALSTDTQYF.

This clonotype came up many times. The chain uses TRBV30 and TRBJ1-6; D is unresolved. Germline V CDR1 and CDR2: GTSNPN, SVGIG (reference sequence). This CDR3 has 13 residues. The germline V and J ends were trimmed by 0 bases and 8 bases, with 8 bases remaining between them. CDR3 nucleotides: TGTGCCTGGAGTGTACTGGAGGATTCACCCCTCCACTTT. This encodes CAWSVLEDSPLHF.

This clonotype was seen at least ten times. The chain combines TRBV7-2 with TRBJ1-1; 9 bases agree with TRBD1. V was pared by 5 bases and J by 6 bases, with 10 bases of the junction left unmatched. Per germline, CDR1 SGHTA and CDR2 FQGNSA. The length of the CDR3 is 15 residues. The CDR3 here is CASSRPRDRVPEAFF. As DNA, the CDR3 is TGTGCCAGCAGCCGCCCCCGGGACAGGGTACCTGAAGCTTTCTTT.

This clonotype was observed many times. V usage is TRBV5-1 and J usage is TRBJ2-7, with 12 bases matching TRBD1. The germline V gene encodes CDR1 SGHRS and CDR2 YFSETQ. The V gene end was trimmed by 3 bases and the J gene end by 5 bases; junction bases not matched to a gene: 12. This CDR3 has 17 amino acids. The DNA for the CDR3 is TGCGCCAGCAGCTCCGCACTGGGACAGGGGGCGCGGCACGAGCAGTACTTC. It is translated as CASSSALGQGARHEQYF.

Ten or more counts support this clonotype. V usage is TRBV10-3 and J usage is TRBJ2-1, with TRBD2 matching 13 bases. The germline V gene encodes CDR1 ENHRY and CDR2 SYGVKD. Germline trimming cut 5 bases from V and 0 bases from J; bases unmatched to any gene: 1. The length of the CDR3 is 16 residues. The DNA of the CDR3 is TGTGCCATCAGTCGGACTAGCGGGAGCTCCTACAATGAGCAGTTCTTC. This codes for CAISRTSGSSYNEQFF.

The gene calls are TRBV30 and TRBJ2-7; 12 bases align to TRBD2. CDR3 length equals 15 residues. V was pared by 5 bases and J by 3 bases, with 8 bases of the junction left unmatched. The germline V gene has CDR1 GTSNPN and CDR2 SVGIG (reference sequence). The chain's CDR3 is CAWSRGLAGFYEQYF. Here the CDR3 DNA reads TGTGCCTGGTCCCGAGGACTAGCGGGATTCTACGAGCAGTACTTC.

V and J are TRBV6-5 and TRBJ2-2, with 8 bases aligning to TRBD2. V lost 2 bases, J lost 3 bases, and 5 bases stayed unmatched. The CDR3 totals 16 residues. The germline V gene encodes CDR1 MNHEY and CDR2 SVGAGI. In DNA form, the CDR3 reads TGTGCCAGCAGTTACCCTAGCGGGCTTTACACCGGGGAGCTGTTTTTT. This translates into CASSYPSGLYTGELFF.

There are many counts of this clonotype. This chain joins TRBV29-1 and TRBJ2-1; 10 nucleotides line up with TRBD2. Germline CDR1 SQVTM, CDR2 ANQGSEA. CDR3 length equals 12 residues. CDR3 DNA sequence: TGCAGTGGACTAGCGGCTTACAATGAGCAGTTCTTC. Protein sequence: CSGLAAYNEQFF.

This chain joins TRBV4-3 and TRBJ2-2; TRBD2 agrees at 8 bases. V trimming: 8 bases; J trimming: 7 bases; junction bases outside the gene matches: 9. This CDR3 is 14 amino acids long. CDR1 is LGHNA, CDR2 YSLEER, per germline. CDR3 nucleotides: TGCGCCAGCCGTCGAGCGGGAGATGGCGGGGAGCTGTTTTTT. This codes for CASRRAGDGGELFF.

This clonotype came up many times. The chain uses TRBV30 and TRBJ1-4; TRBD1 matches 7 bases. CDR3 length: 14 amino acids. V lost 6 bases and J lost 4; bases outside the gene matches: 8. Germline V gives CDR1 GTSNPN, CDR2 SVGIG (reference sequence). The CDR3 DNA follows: TGTGCCTGCCAGTGGGACAGAGTTAATGAAAAACTGTTTTTT. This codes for CACQWDRVNEKLFF.